This note documents a single T cell receptor beta chain sequence. Its antigen is unidentified. This entry belongs to a study of T cell repertoires in cytomegalovirus infection. General study results and limits: Of the TCR beta families, the public ones yielded a cumulative frequency that identified carriers of CMV plus the relevant HLA. Ex vivo responses were dominated by HLA-C-restricted CMV-specific TCR beta clonotypes.

From the reads, TCRdb called clonotypes with MiXCR, one entry per CDR3 protein. The sample lists 300,000 to 400,000 distinct CDR3 sequences, around 29% occurring once. V was shortened by 8 bases and J by 7 bases, with 6 bases between the two germline ends. CDR1 is LGHDT, CDR2 YNNKEL, per germline (reference sequence). CDR3 length equals 10 residues. This sequence joins TRBV3-1 and TRBJ2-1; D not certain. The source is a human donor in good health (CMV status not recorded). Some clones in this sample may be carry-over from other donors' samples. Sequenced material: cultured PBMCs, taken from culture after CMV antigen stimulation. Here the CDR3 reads CASGSNEQFF. The CDR3 DNA reads TGTGCCAGCGGCTCGAATGAGCAGTTCTTC.